A selection of T cell receptor beta chains follows, all from one sample in a study of blood T cells in healthy people across ages. Each CDR3 protein gets one entry after TCRdb re-called the 5' RACE reads with MiXCR. The sample includes around 800,000 distinct CDR3 sequences, around 45% of them seen just once. The sequenced sample was blood. The receptors derive from a man aged 55 to 69 in good health. CDR3s include the opening cysteine and the closing phenylalanine or tryptophan. The D gene is left open where the match is weak. The size entry is marked missing in some rows and otherwise reads once, few, many or a size class.

TRBV11-1	few	.	TRBJ2-7	TGTGCCAGCAGTCACTCCTCCGTCGAGCAGTACTTC	CASSHSSVEQYF
TRBV10-3	few	.	TRBJ1-2	TGTGCCATCAGTGACCAGGTTTACTATGGCTACACCTTC	CAISDQVYYGYTF
TRBV7-9	.	.	TRBJ2-1	TGTGCCAGCAGCTTAGAATGGGTCAACAATGAGCAGTTCTTC	CASSLEWVNNEQFF
TRBV20-1	.	TRBD2	TRBJ2-1	TGCAGTGCTAGAGATGATTGGGCGGGACTAGCCTACAATGAGCAGTTCTTC	CSARDDWAGLAYNEQFF
TRBV3-1	few	.	TRBJ2-1	TGTGCCAGCAGCCAAGATCTCAATGAGCAGTTCTTC	CASSQDLNEQFF
TRBV9	.	TRBD2	TRBJ2-1	TGTGCCAGCAGCGTAGAAGCTAGCGGGGGGAAAGAGACCCAGTTCTTC	CASSVEASGGKETQFF
TRBV28	few	.	TRBJ2-5	TGTGCCAGCAGTCTCGGTGTCCCTCCGCAGACCCAGTACTTC	CASSLGVPPQTQYF
TRBV5-6	few	TRBD1	TRBJ2-3	TGTGCCAGCAGCTCGGACAGGGGGCGTGCAGATACGCAGTATTTT	CASSSDRGRADTQYF
TRBV7-9	few	TRBD2	TRBJ2-1	TGTGCCAGCAGCTTAGTTGGTAGCGGGGGGATGGAGCAGTTCTTC	CASSLVGSGGMEQFF
TRBV7-9	many	TRBD2	TRBJ2-7	TGTGCCAGCAGCGGCAGTAGCGGGGGCCCCTTCTACGAGCAGTACTTC	CASSGSSGGPFYEQYF
TRBV15	.	TRBD2	TRBJ2-7	TGTGCCACCAGGGGAGATGGACTAGGGTCTAGTAATGAGCAGTACTTC	CATRGDGLGSSNEQYF
TRBV5-6	.	TRBD2	TRBJ2-1	TGTGCCAGCAGCGGAGGGACTAGCCCTCTCGATGAGCAGTTCTTC	CASSGGTSPLDEQFF
TRBV7-2	.	TRBD2	TRBJ2-1	TGTGCCAGCAGCTTAGTCCTGACTAGCGGGGGACCCTATGAGCAGTTCTTC	CASSLVLTSGGPYEQFF
TRBV15	.	TRBD1	TRBJ1-2	TGTGCCACCAGCAATACTCCGGGACAGGGGGCGAGTGGCTACACCTTC	CATSNTPGQGASGYTF
TRBV16	.	.	TRBJ2-1	TGTGCCAGCAGCCAACCAACTGTGAATGAGCAGTTCTTC	CASSQPTVNEQFF
TRBV20-1	.	.	TRBJ1-6	TGCAGTGCTAGAGTTGTCCAGGATAATTCACCCCTCCACTTT	CSARVVQDNSPLHF
TRBV20-1	few	.	TRBJ2-7	TGCAGTGCTACCGCGGAAACCTACGAGCAGTACTTC	CSATAETYEQYF
TRBV20-1	.	.	TRBJ2-3	TGCAATGCTAGATTGGGCCTAGCTTGGGCAGATACGCAGTATTTT	CNARLGLAWADTQYF
TRBV12-3/TRBV12-4	.	.	TRBJ1-5	TGTGCCAGCAGACGTATGGACAGATACAATCAGCCCCAGCATTTT	CASRRMDRYNQPQHF
TRBV5-1	many	.	TRBJ2-5	TGTGCCAGCAGCTTGGAGGGGCGCCAAGAGACCCAGTACTTC	CASSLEGRQETQYF
TRBV11-1	.	TRBD2	TRBJ2-7	TGTGCCAGCAGCTTGAACAGCGGGACCCCCTACGAGCAGTACTTC	CASSLNSGTPYEQYF
TRBV19	.	.	TRBJ2-1	TGTGCCAGTAGTCGGGGGACCATTGGCAATGAGCAGTTCTTC	CASSRGTIGNEQFF
TRBV7-9	.	TRBD2	TRBJ2-3	TGTGCCAGCAGTACCCGGGGGGGGACAGATACGCAGTATTTT	CASSTRGGTDTQYF
TRBV9	.	.	TRBJ2-6	TGTGCCAGCAGCGTAGGTTCAGGGTCTGGGGCCAACGTCCTGACTTTC	CASSVGSGSGANVLTF
TRBV5-6	.	.	TRBJ2-7	TGTGCCAGCAGCGGGTCTCGGGGCGAGCAGTACTTC	CASSGSRGEQYF
TRBV10-2	.	.	TRBJ1-6	TGCGCCAGCAGTGAGTCGGGAGGTGGTTGGGGTTCACCCCTCCACTTT	CASSESGGGWGSPLHF
TRBV9	few	.	TRBJ1-5	TGTGCCAGCAGCTGGGGGACGGGGAGCAATCAGCCCCAGCATTTT	CASSWGTGSNQPQHF
TRBV5-1	few	.	TRBJ2-5	TGCGCCAGCAGCTTCCAGCCCGGTGGGGCACAAGAGACCCAGTACTTC	CASSFQPGGAQETQYF
TRBV7-9	few	.	TRBJ1-2	TGTGCCAGCAGCTCCCATCCCGGGGGCTACACCTTC	CASSSHPGGYTF
TRBV29-1	.	TRBD1	TRBJ2-3	TGCAGCGCCTCGGGACAGTCCGCCACAGATACGCAGTATTTT	CSASGQSATDTQYF
TRBV11-2	.	TRBD2	TRBJ2-7	TGTGCCAGCAGCTCCAGGACTAGCGGGAGCTACGAGCAGTACTTC	CASSSRTSGSYEQYF
TRBV28	.	.	TRBJ2-3	TGTGCCAGCAATCTCGACAGGAGTTCCACAGATACGCAGTATTTT	CASNLDRSSTDTQYF
TRBV15	once	TRBD2	TRBJ2-1	TGTGCCACCAGCAGAACTTTAGCGGGGGGGCCCTCCGATGAGCAGTTCTTC	CATSRTLAGGPSDEQFF
TRBV4-3	few	TRBD2	TRBJ2-1	TGCGCCAGCAGCCAAGCCTTGATTGGCGGGGGGGGCGCTTCCTACAATGAGCAGTTCTTC	CASSQALIGGGGASYNEQFF
TRBV15	.	.	TRBJ2-3	TGTGCCACCAGCCACGTGGGCAGGGGCACAGATACGCAGTATTTT	CATSHVGRGTDTQYF
TRBV4-1	.	TRBD2	TRBJ2-5	TGCGCCAGCAGCCGAAGCGGACTAGCGGGGCACGAGACCCAGTACTTC	CASSRSGLAGHETQYF
TRBV20-1	few	.	TRBJ1-1	TGCAGTGCTAGAGTGGGGCAGATGAACACTGAAGCTTTCTTT	CSARVGQMNTEAFF
TRBV4-2	many	.	TRBJ2-2	TGTGCCAGCAGCCAAGTTCCCAGCATGACATCCGGGGAGCTGTTTTTT	CASSQVPSMTSGELFF
TRBV6-6	few	TRBD2	TRBJ2-7	TGTGCCAGCAGCTGGAGCGGGGGCGTGTCCTACGAGCAGTACTTC	CASSWSGGVSYEQYF
TRBV20-1	few	TRBD1	TRBJ1-2	TGCAGTGCTAGAGGAGACAGGGGGGCCGCTAACTATGGCTACACCTTC	CSARGDRGAANYGYTF
TRBV5-6	.	.	TRBJ1-4	TGTGCCAGCAGCTTGGTCTCTGTTGGGCTGGCTGAAAAACTGTTTTTT	CASSLVSVGLAEKLFF
TRBV7-9	.	TRBD1	TRBJ2-7	TGTGCCAGCAGCTGGACAGGGATTCGCTCCTACGAGCAGTACTTC	CASSWTGIRSYEQYF
TRBV28	few	TRBD2	TRBJ2-7	TGTGCCAGCAGTTCCCCCGGGGGGGGGGTAACGTACGAGCAGTACTTC	CASSSPGGGVTYEQYF
TRBV28	few	.	TRBJ2-5	TGTGCCAGCAGTACACAGACAGTACAAGAGACCCAGTACTTC	CASSTQTVQETQYF
TRBV28	.	.	TRBJ2-2	TGTGCCAGCAGTTTCAGACTCACCGGGGAGCTGTTTTTT	CASSFRLTGELFF
TRBV29-1	.	TRBD1	TRBJ2-2	TGCAGCGGCCGACAGGGGGCTAGCACCGGGGAGCTGTTTTTT	CSGRQGASTGELFF
TRBV25-1	.	TRBD1	TRBJ1-2	TGTGCCAGCAAACGAGGGGGCGGCTATGGCTACACCTTC	CASKRGGGYGYTF
TRBV12-3/TRBV12-4	.	.	TRBJ1-2	TGTGCCAGCTGGGGGGCTAACTATGGCTACACCTTC	CASWGANYGYTF